The 30 T cell receptor beta chains in this list originate from one sample, sequenced in a study of blood T cells in healthy people across ages. The use of a sample-barcoded 5' primer and a J-beta primer mix characterized a second PCR of roughly 6 to 11 cycles. MiXCR was run by TCRdb on the 5' RACE reads, yielding one entry per CDR3 protein. Of 800,000 or so distinct CDR3 sequences in the sample, around a quarter were seen once. These sequences were also reported in another study, on T cells of mothers and their children.

Sequenced material: blood. The receptors were gathered from a boy between 10 and 17 years old in good health.

This clonotype was recorded once. The rearrangement uses TRBV5-1 and TRBJ2-7, with D possibly matching TRBD1 (6 bases). The germline V and J ends were trimmed by 6 bases and 4 bases, with 14 bases remaining between them. Germline V gives CDR1 SGHRS, CDR2 YFSETQ. CDR3 length: 13 residues. The CDR3 DNA reads as TGCGCCAGCAACTCCGGACAGAATTACGAGCAGTACTTC. It is translated as CASNSGQNYEQYF.

In DNA form, the CDR3 reads TGCAGCGTCCACAACAGGGACGAGCAGTACTTC. Amino acids: CSVHNRDEQYF. The rearrangement joins TRBV29-1 to TRBJ2-7, with TRBD1 as a possible D gene (6 bases). Trimming cost V 6 bases and J 5 bases, with 11 bases left between them. The CDR3 is 11 residues long. Germline-derived CDR1 and CDR2 are SQVTM and ANQGSEA.

This clonotype came up a few times. The chain has TRBV29-1 and TRBJ2-2; D not resolved. In germline, CDR1 is SQVTM, CDR2 ANQGSEA. Trimming took off 3 bases at V and 7 bases at J, with 12 bases between the two ends. The CDR3 sequence is 13 residues long. Written as DNA, the CDR3 is TGCAGCGTTGATCCCGGGTTCGGCGGGGAGCTGTTTTTT. Translation: CSVDPGFGGELFF.

The rearrangement uses TRBV6-6 and TRBJ1-1; D gene unclear. Between the trimmed V and J ends, which lost 0 bases and 5 bases, there was a span of 16 bases. Germline V lookup: CDR1 MNHNY, CDR2 SVGAGI (reference sequence). The CDR3 totals 16 residues. The CDR3 spells CASSYSKGTTGTEAFF. CDR3 nucleotides: TGTGCCAGCAGTTACTCGAAGGGAACCACGGGGACTGAAGCTTTCTTT.

This clonotype was observed a few times. This CDR3 reads CASTDSTDEQFF. The CDR3 nucleotides read TGTGCCAGCACCGACTCCACCGATGAGCAGTTCTTC. The chain carries TRBV3-1 and TRBJ2-5; no clear D gene. The J call may be wrong; the DNA end is better matched by TRBJ2-1. CDR1 and CDR2 from the germline V gene are LGHDT and YNNKEL (reference sequence). The CDR3 loop spans 12 amino acids.

This clonotype was seen more than once but under ten times. The rearrangement joins TRBV27 to TRBJ2-7; no firm D call. The CDR3 consists of 13 residues. Germline CDR1 reads MNHEY; CDR2 reads SMNVEV (reference sequence). Trimming took 2 bases from V and 5 from J, leaving 10 bases between them. The CDR3 bases are TGTGCCAGCAGTTTAAGGTCCAGCGACGAGCAGTACTTC. Amino acids: CASSLRSSDEQYF.

The rearrangement uses TRBV11-2 and TRBJ2-5, with D possibly called TRBD1 or TRBD2 (5 bases each). Germline CDR1 SGHAT, CDR2 FQNNGV. The CDR3 contains 14 residues. V lost 6 bases to trimming and J lost 9 bases, with 20 bases between them. In DNA, the CDR3 is TGTGCCAGCAGTAAACGGACAAGTCTGGAGGCCCAGTACTTC. It translates to CASSKRTSLEAQYF.

This clonotype has more than one count but fewer than ten. V gene TRBV5-6 combines with J gene TRBJ2-4, with D perhaps TRBD1 or TRBD2 (5 bases each). Germline V lookup: CDR1 SGHDT, CDR2 YYEEEE. CDR3 length: 14 residues. V lost 4 bases, J lost 8 bases, and 16 bases lay in between. CDR3 protein: CASSRGPSTYIQYF. In DNA, the CDR3 is TGTGCCAGCAGCCGGGGCCCTAGTACATACATTCAGTACTTC.

The chain carries TRBV27 and TRBJ1-1; 8 bases align to TRBD1. This CDR3 has 16 amino acids. CDR1 and CDR2 from the germline V gene are MNHEY and SMNVEV (reference sequence). The V gene end was trimmed by 6 bases and the J gene end by 0 bases; junction bases not matched to a gene: 9. The CDR3 DNA reads TGTGCCAGCAGCCTAGGACAGGGACTCATGAACACTGAAGCTTTCTTT. It translates to CASSLGQGLMNTEAFF.

The V gene is TRBV7-6, the J gene TRBJ2-1, with 7 bases aligning to TRBD1. Matching the DNA end better, TRBJ2-5 makes the J call doubtful. This CDR3 is 14 amino acids long. Germline V lookup: CDR1 SGHVS, CDR2 FNYEAQ. The DNA of the CDR3 is TGTGCCAGCAGCCGGGACACCAGGGGGGAGACCCAGTACTTC. Translation: CASSRDTRGETQYF.

This clonotype occurred many times. The chain carries TRBV18 and TRBJ1-5; D remains unclear. V dropped 4 bases and J dropped 6 bases, with 10 bases sitting between them. CDR1 is KGHSH, CDR2 LQKENI, per germline. The CDR3 spans 13 residues. The CDR3 here is CASSLGRAQPQHF. The DNA for the CDR3 is TGTGCCAGCTCACTGGGGAGGGCTCAGCCCCAGCATTTT.

The chain links TRBV4-1 to TRBJ2-1, with a possible D match to TRBD1 (6 bases). Trimming stripped 0 bases from V and 5 bases from J, with 8 bases between. The CDR3 is 14 residues long. Germline V CDR1 and CDR2: MGHRA, YSYEKL. CDR3 amino acids: CASSQDRGHNEQFF. The DNA for the CDR3 is TGCGCCAGCAGCCAAGACAGGGGCCACAATGAGCAGTTCTTC.

The V gene is TRBV20-1, the J gene TRBJ2-1; TRBD2 might be the D (6 bases). V shed 8 bases and J shed 7 bases, with 18 bases lying between them. The CDR3 extends over 13 amino acids. Germline assignment: CDR1 DFQATT and CDR2 SNEGSKA (reference sequence). The DNA for the CDR3 is TGCAGTTTCACGGGGGAAACTGGTAATGAGCAGTTCTTC. Translating gives CSFTGETGNEQFF.

This clonotype has just a few counts. The rearrangement links TRBV29-1 to TRBJ2-1; 8 bases are a match to TRBD2. The CDR3 loop spans 16 amino acids. Germline CDR1 is SQVTM and CDR2 is ANQGSEA. After removal of 0 bases from V and 3 bases from J, the junction contained 7 bases not matched to a gene. The CDR3 reads CSVEDLREGLYNEQFF. The CDR3 nucleotides read TGCAGCGTTGAAGATCTACGGGAGGGACTCTACAATGAGCAGTTCTTC.

This clonotype occurred a few times. The chain's CDR3 is CASSPRQGEKLFF. The CDR3 DNA sequence: TGTGCCAGCAGCCCCCGACAGGGAGAAAAACTGTTTTTT. V usage is TRBV12-3 or TRBV12-4 and J usage is TRBJ1-4; 7 bases map to TRBD1. The J segment lost 8 bases and the V segment lost 6 bases, leaving 6 bases of the junction unmatched. The CDR3 sequence is 13 residues long.

This clonotype was found a few times. This chain connects TRBV7-6 to TRBJ2-5; tentative D call: TRBD1 (6 bases). The CDR3 totals 14 residues. V was clipped by 5 bases and J by 4 bases, with 14 bases between them. CDR1 and CDR2 (germline): SGHVS, FNYEAQ. The CDR3 coding sequence is TGTGCCAGCAGCAAACAGGGTTCGGTAGAGACCCAGTACTTC. Translating it yields CASSKQGSVETQYF.

This clonotype has at least ten counts. The genes are TRBV4-1 and TRBJ2-7; the D is unclear. Germline V lookup: CDR1 MGHRA, CDR2 YSYEKL. V lost 1 base, J lost 1 base, and 8 bases lay in between. CDR3 length: 14 residues. The DNA for the CDR3 is TGCGCCAGCAGCCAAGCGACCCTGTCCTACGAGCAGTACTTC. Translation: CASSQATLSYEQYF.

This clonotype appeared a few times. This chain joins TRBV9 and TRBJ2-5, with no clear D. Germline values: CDR1 SGDLS, CDR2 YYNGEE. The CDR3 is made up of 14 amino acids. The germline V and J ends were trimmed by 1 base and 1 base, with 8 bases remaining between them. The CDR3 loop reads CASSVFQSQETQYF. CDR3 DNA: TGTGCCAGCAGCGTATTCCAGTCCCAAGAGACCCAGTACTTC.

The rearrangement uses TRBV28 and TRBJ2-2, with no clear D. Trimming left V 7 bases short and J 5 bases short, with 8 bases between. From germline, CDR1 is MDHEN and CDR2 SYDVKM. This CDR3 contains 12 residues. CDR3 coding DNA: TGTGCCAGCATTCCAAATACCGGGGAGCTGTTTTTT. Translation: CASIPNTGELFF.

The chain couples TRBV7-3 to TRBJ2-3, with a tentative D call TRBD1 (5 bases). Trimming pared 2 bases from V and 4 bases from J, leaving 16 bases between. The germline gives CDR1 SGHTA, CDR2 FQGTGA. This CDR3 region has 16 residues. CDR3 amino acids: CASSLVRQGRADTQYF. CDR3 DNA: TGTGCCAGCAGCTTAGTTCGGCAGGGCCGGGCAGATACGCAGTATTTT. Combining the CDR3 with reference TRBV7-3 and TRBJ2-3 gives the whole variable domain GAGVSQTPSNKVTEKGKYVELRCDPISGHTALYWYRQSLGQGPEFLIYFQGTGAADDSGLPNDRFFAVRPEGSVSTLKIQRTERGDSAVYLCASSLVRQGRADTQYFGPGTRLTVL.

The chain uses TRBV10-3 and TRBJ2-7; 8 bases match TRBD1. Germline V lookup: CDR1 ENHRY, CDR2 SYGVKD. The J segment lost 6 bases and the V segment lost 6 bases, leaving 13 bases of the junction unmatched. The CDR3 runs 15 residues. The CDR3 nucleotides read TGTGCCATCAGCGCCGCCGGGACAGGACCCTCCGAGCAGTACTTC. Its protein product is CAISAAGTGPSEQYF.

This chain joins TRBV5-1 and TRBJ2-1; 15 bases match TRBD2. Germline assignment: CDR1 SGHRS and CDR2 YFSETQ. This CDR3 comprises 17 residues. The V gene end was trimmed by 4 bases and the J gene end by 3 bases; junction bases not matched to a gene: 5. This CDR3 is CASSNWTSGRVYNEQFF. The CDR3 nucleotides are TGCGCCAGCAGCAACTGGACTAGCGGGAGGGTCTACAATGAGCAGTTCTTC.

This sequence joins TRBV19 and TRBJ2-2; 10 nucleotides line up with TRBD2. Germline V CDR1 and CDR2: LNHDA, SQIVND (reference sequence). Trimming took 3 bases from V and 7 from J; bases not matched to a gene: 5. The CDR3 has 15 amino acids. The CDR3 DNA is TGTGCCAGTAGTATCTTCACTAGCGGGAACGGGGAGCTGTTTTTT. Amino acid sequence: CASSIFTSGNGELFF.

The chain combines TRBV20-1 with TRBJ1-3, with TRBD1 matching 7 bases. The trim removed 6 bases at V and 7 bases at J, leaving 9 bases unmatched. The CDR3 is made up of 13 amino acids. CDR1 and CDR2 from the germline V gene are DFQATT and SNEGSKA (reference sequence). CDR3 in amino acids: CSASEGAYNTIYF. CDR3 nucleotides: TGCAGTGCCAGCGAGGGGGCGTATAACACCATATATTTT.

This chain joins TRBV5-1 and TRBJ1-1; D might be TRBD1 (6 bases). The V gene lost 0 bases and the J gene lost 11 bases, with 17 bases spanning the gap. The CDR3 consists of 14 residues. Germline-derived CDR1 and CDR2 are SGHRS and YFSETQ. The CDR3: CASSLGQGIKEAFF. The CDR3 bases are TGCGCCAGCAGCTTGGGGCAGGGGATAAAGGAGGCTTTCTTT. The variable domain in full, completed from reference TRBV5-1 and TRBJ1-1, reads KAGVTQTPRYLIKTRGQQVTLSCSPISGHRSVSWYQQTPGQGLQFLFEYFSETQRNKGNFPGRFSGRQFSNSRSEMNVSTLELGDSALYLCASSLGQGIKEAFFGQGTRLTVV.

This clonotype was counted ten times or more. A junction boundary mismatches the germline segment, possibly from a read error. The chain employs TRBV7-7 and TRBJ2-5, with D perhaps matching TRBD1 (6 bases). The CDR3 consists of 13 residues. Germline V gene sequence: CDR1 SSHAT, CDR2 FNYEAQ (reference sequence). The CDR3: CASSTGRSETQYF. CDR3 nucleotides: TGTGCTAGCAGTACAGGGCGGAGTGAGACCCAGTACTTC.

Only a few counts were recorded for this clonotype. The J gene is TRBJ2-1, the V gene TRBV7-9, with D perhaps given as TRBD1 or TRBD2 (5 bases each). The CDR3 loop spans 18 amino acids. V shed 5 bases and J shed 8 bases, with 28 bases lying between them. Germline assignment: CDR1 SEHNR and CDR2 FQNEAQ (reference sequence). CDR3 nucleotides: TGTGCCAGCAGCCCCCCGATAGCGTCCAACTTACCACAGGATGAGCAGTTCTTC. This codes for CASSPPIASNLPQDEQFF.

In this sample, this clonotype turned up a few times. Germline and junction disagree at one end, which may indicate a read error. The CDR3 DNA follows: TGTGCCAGCAGCTTAGAGGGGGACAGGGGGTACTTC. It codes for CASSLEGDRGYF. This chain links TRBV11-2 with TRBJ2-1; 11 nucleotides line up with TRBD1. The CDR3 sequence is 12 residues long. In germline, CDR1 is SGHAT, CDR2 FQNNGV.

This clonotype was found once. The chain carries TRBV20-1 and TRBJ2-7; 14 bases match TRBD2. Germline CDR1 and CDR2: DFQATT and SNEGSKA (reference sequence). The CDR3 covers 14 residues. V was pared by 3 bases and J by 7 bases, with 5 bases of the junction left unmatched. CDR3 in DNA: TGCAGTGCTAGGACTAGCGGGGGGGCGTATGAGCAGTACTTC. Translated: CSARTSGGAYEQYF.

The chain is built from TRBV12-3 or TRBV12-4 and TRBJ1-4; no definite D call. The germline V and J ends were trimmed by 3 bases and 3 bases, with 5 bases remaining between them. The CDR3 sequence is 13 residues long. As DNA, the CDR3 is TGTGCCAGCAGTTTCGGTGCTAATGAAAAACTGTTTTTT. Its translation is CASSFGANEKLFF.